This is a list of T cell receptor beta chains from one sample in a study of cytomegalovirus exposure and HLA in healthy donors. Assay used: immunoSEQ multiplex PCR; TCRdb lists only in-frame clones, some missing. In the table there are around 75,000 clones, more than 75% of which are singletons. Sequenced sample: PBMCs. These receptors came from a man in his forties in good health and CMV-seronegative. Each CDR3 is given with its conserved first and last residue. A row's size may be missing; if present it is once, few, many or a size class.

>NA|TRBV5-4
CASSPSGGNEQYF
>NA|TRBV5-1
CASSLRGGNQPQHF
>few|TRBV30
CAWSLSGDQPQHF
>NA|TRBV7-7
CASSPTTGGQETQYF
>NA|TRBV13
CASSFIITSSYNEQFF
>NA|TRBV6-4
CASSDIVGYEQFF
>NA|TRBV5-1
CASSSDQLRGEQYF
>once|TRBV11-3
CASSRGVNTEAFF
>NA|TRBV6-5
CASSAGQRGREKLFF
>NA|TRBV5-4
CASSLRTGGERTEAFF
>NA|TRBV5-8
CASSQVRELGKQYF
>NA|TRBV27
CASRARGGVTEAFF
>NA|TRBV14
CASSLSLRQGGSYEQYF
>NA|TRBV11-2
CASSLAPAGVYSNQPQHF
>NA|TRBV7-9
CASSKGQGNSPLHF
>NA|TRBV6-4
CASREDSYTEAFF
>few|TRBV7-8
CASSPWGQFYEQYF
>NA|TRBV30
CAWRYIDRFGANIQYF
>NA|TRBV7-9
CASSLAGGDYGYTF
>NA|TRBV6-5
CASSPGQGVRYEQYF
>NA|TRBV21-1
CASSKEGIEPDTDTQYF
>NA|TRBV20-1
CSARDRHEAFF
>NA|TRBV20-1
CSARSGRGYTF
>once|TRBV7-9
CASSLGSGVGRDQPQHF
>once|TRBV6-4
CASSDSMTGLNEQFF
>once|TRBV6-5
CASKGAGVPYEQYF
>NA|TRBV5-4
CASSLGQGDGYTF
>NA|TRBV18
CASSPHSSYNSPLHF
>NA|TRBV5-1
CASSLGDRENNYGYTF
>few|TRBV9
CASSVQEGMDQPQHF
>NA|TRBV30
CAWTVQGMWSYEQYF
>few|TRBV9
CASSAAGGSNQPQHF
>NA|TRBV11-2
CASSFDGDYEQYF
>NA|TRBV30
CAWSVGGWQPQHF
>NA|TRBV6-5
CASSYEGGGYYNEQFF
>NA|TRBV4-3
CASSQGAGSHEQYF
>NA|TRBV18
CASSPGQAANEKLFF
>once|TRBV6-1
CATLRRPNEKLFF
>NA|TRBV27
CASRGTGDNYGYTF
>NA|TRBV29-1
CSANRVGNTEAFF
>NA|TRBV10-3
CATTPKQGNSYNEQFF
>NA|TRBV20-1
CSAGSYEQYF
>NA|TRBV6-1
CASSVVGLAGGLGELFF
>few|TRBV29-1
CSVGAGGYGYTF
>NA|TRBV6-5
CASSSEYGYTF
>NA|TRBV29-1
CSVEIGGGYEQYF
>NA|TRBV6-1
CASSDQDRIHEAFF
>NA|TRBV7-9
CASSLGGARTEAFF
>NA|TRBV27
CASRHQSTDTQYF
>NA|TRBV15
CATSRERGYEQYF
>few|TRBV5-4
CASSRDGGGYGYTF
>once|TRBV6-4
CASSFRGVGYNEQFF
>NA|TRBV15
CATSLRNSPLHF